This T cell receptor (beta chain) comes out of a study of T cells in Graves' hyperthyroidism and ophthalmopathy. General study findings and limits: A 13 V-J model separated ophthalmopathy from stable hyperthyroidism. The model predicted ophthalmopathy a median approximately 6.3 months before onset. Among thyroid clonotypes expanded above 0.001, most also appeared in blood.

This clonotype was counted many times. The antigen is not known. This CDR3 comprises 13 residues. The V gene end was trimmed by 8 bases and the J gene end by 10 bases; junction bases not matched to a gene: 10. Germline V gives CDR1 MDHEN, CDR2 SYDVKM. The CDR3 regions of TCR beta were amplified from RNA transcripts. Initially, a first-round RT-PCR of the TCR CDR3 employed the HTBI primer set. MiXCR was run by TCRdb on the multiplex PCR reads, yielding one entry per CDR3 protein. Among about 640,000 distinct CDR3 sequences listed, less than 25% were seen once. The material sequenced was blood. The chain couples TRBV28 to TRBJ1-1; 10 bases line up with TRBD1. The TCR sequence derives from a man aged 30 to 39 with Graves' ophthalmopathy. CDR3 nucleotide sequence: TGTGCCAGCCAGACCGGGACAGGGGTAGGAGCTTTCTTT. The encoded protein is CASQTGTGVGAFF.